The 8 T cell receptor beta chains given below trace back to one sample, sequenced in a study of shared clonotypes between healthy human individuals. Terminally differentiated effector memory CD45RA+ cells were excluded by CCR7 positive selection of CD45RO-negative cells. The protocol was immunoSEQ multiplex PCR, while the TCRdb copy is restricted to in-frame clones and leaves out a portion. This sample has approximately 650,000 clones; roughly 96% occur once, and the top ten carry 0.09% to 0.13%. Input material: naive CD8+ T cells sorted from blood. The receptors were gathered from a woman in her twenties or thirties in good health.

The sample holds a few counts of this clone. CDR3 amino acids: CASSANTEAFF. The CDR3 coding sequence is TGCGCCAGCAGCGCGAACACTGAAGCTTTCTTT. V is TRBV4-1 and J is TRBJ1-1; D not certain. Trimming cost V 5 bases and J 1 base, with 2 bases left between them. CDR1 and CDR2 (germline): MGHRA, YSYEKL. There are 11 residues in the CDR3.

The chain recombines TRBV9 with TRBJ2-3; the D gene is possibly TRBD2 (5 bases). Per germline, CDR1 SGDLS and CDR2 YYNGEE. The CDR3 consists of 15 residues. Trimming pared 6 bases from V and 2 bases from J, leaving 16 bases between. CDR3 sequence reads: CASTRYERNTDTQYF. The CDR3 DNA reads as TGTGCCAGCACCCGGTACGAGCGGAACACAGATACGCAGTATTTT.

The CDR3 sequence: CASRLGHPNTEAFF. In nucleotides, the CDR3 is TGTGCCAGCAGGCTCGGACACCCGAACACTGAAGCTTTCTTT. V is TRBV27 and J is TRBJ1-1; possibly TRBD1 for D (5 bases). CDR3 length equals 14 residues. Trimming pared 6 bases from V and 1 base from J, leaving 12 bases between. Germline V CDR1 and CDR2: MNHEY, SMNVEV (reference sequence).

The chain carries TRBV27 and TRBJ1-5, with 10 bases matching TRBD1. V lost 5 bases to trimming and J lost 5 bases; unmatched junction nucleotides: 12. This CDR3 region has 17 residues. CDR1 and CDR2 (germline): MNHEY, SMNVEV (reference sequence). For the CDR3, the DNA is TGTGCCAGCAGTGCACGCCCGACAGGGGGCCCCCATCAGCCCCAGCATTTT. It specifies CASSARPTGGPHQPQHF.

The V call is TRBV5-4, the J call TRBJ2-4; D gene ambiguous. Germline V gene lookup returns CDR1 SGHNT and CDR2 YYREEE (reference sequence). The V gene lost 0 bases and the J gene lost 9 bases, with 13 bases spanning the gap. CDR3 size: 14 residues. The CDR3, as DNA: TGTGCCAGCAGCTTGGGGGTAGGAGAAAGCATTCAGTACTTC. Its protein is CASSLGVGESIQYF.

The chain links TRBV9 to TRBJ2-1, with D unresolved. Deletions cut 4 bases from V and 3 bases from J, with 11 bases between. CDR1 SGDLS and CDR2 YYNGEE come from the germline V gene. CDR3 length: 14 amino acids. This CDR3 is CASSPSFGYNEQFF. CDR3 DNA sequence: TGTGCCAGCAGCCCTAGTTTCGGCTACAATGAGCAGTTCTTC.

In DNA, the CDR3 is TGTGCCACCAGCCCGCCCCAGCGGGAGTTTGCCGGTGAGCAGTTCTTC. Translated: CATSPPQREFAGEQFF. The rearrangement links TRBV15 to TRBJ2-1; 8 bases line up with TRBD2. The CDR3 covers 16 residues. CDR1 and CDR2 (germline): LNHNV, YYDKDF (reference sequence). The V gene end was trimmed by 5 bases and the J gene end by 9 bases; junction bases not matched to a gene: 15.

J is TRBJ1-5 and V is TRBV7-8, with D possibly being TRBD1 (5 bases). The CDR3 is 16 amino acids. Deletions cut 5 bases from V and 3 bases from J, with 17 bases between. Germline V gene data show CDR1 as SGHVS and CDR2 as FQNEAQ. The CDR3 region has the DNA TGTGCCAGCAGCCTACGGTCCGACAGTCTCAATCAGCCCCAGCATTTT. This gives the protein CASSLRSDSLNQPQHF.